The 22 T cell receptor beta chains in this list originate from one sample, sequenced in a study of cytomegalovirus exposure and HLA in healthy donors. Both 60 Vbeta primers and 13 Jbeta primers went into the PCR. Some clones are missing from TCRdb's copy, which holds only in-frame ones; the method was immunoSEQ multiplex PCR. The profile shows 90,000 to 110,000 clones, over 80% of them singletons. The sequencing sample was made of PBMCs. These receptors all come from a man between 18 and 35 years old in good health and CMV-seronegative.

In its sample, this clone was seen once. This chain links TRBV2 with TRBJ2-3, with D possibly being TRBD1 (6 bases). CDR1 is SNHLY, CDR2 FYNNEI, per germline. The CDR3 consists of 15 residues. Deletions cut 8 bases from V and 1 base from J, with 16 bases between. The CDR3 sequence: CASSPQGWGTDTQYF. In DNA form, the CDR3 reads TGTGCCAGCTCGCCCCAGGGGTGGGGCACAGATACGCAGTATTTT.

The CDR3 coding sequence is TGTGCCAGCACCCCTAGCGGCTACAATGAGCAGTTCTTC. Translating gives CASTPSGYNEQFF. The V gene is TRBV2, the J gene TRBJ2-1; 7 bases map to TRBD2. The length of the CDR3 is 13 residues. The ends lost 7 bases at V and 3 bases at J; junction bases unmatched: 3. Germline loops: CDR1 SNHLY, CDR2 FYNNEI. The full variable domain, rest sourced from reference TRBV2 and TRBJ2-1, is EPEVTQTPSHQVTQMGQEVILRCVPISNHLYFYWYRQILGQKVEFLVSFYNNEISEKSEIFDDQFSVERPDGSNFTLKIRSTKLEDSAMYFCASTPSGYNEQFFGPGTRLTVL.

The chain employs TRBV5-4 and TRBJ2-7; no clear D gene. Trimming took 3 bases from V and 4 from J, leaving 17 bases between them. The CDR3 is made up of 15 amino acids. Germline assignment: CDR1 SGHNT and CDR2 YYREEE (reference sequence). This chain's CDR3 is CASSSRDFGGYEQYF. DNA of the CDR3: TGTGCCAGCAGCTCTCGTGATTTCGGCGGTTACGAGCAGTACTTC.

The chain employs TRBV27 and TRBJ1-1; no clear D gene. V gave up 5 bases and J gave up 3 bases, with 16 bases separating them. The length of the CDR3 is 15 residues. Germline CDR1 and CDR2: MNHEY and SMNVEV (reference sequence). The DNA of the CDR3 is TGTGCCAGCAGTCAAAGCACAGTTGACCACACTGAAGCTTTCTTT. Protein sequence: CASSQSTVDHTEAFF.

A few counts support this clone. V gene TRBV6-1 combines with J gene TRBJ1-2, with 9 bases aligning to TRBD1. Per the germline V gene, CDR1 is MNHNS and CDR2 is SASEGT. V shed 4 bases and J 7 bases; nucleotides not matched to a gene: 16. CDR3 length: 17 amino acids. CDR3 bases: TGTGCCAGCAGTGCCACCGGCGTGGGGACAGGGAGCGTTGGCTACACCTTC. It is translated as CASSATGVGTGSVGYTF.

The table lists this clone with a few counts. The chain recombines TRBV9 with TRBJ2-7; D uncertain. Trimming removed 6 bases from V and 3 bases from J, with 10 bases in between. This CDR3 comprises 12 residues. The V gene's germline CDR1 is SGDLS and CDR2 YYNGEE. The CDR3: CASMNSNYEQYF. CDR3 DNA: TGTGCCAGCATGAACAGCAACTACGAGCAGTACTTC.

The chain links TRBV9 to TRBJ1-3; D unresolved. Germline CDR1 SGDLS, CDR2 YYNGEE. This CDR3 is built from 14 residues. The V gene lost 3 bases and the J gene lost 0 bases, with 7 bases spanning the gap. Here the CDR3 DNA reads TGTGCCAGCAGCGACGGTAGCTCTGGAAACACCATATATTTT. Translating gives CASSDGSSGNTIYF.

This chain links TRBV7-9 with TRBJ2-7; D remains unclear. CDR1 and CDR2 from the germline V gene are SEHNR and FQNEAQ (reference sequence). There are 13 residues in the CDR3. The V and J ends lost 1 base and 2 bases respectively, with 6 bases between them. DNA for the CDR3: TGTGCCAGCAGCTTAGACACCGCCTACGAGCAGTACTTC. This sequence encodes CASSLDTAYEQYF.

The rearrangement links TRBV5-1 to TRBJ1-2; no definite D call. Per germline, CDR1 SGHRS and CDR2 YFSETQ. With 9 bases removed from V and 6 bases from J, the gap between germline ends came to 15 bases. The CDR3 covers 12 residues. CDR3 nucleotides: TGCGCCAACGGCGGGGAAAAGGATGGCTACACCTTC. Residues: CANGGEKDGYTF.

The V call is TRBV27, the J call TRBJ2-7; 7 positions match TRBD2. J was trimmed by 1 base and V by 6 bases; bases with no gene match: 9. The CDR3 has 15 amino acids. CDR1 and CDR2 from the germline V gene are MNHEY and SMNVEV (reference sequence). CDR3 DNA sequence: TGTGCCAGCAGCCGAACTAGCGCCGATTCCTACGAGCAGTACTTC. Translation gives CASSRTSADSYEQYF.

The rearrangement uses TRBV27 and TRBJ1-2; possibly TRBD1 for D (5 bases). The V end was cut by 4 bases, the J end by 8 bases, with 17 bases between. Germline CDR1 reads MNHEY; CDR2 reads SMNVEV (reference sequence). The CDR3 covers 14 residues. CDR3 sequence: CASSSPGGRGGYTF. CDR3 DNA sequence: TGTGCCAGCAGTTCGCCGGGGGGACGGGGCGGCTACACCTTC.

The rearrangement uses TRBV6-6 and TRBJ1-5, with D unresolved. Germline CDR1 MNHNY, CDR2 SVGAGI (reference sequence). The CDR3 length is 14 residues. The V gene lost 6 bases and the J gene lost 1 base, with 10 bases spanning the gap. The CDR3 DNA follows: TGTGCCAGCAGCCCCACGACAAGCAATCAGCCCCAGCATTTT. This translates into CASSPTTSNQPQHF.

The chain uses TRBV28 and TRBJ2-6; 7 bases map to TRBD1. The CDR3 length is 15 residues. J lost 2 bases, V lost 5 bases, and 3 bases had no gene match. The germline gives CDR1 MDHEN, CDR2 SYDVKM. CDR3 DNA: TGTGCCAGCAGTCTAGACAGGGCTGGGGCCAACGTCCTGACTTTC. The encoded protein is CASSLDRAGANVLTF.

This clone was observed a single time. CDR3 region: CASSLGDSYSGANVLTF. In nucleotides, the CDR3 is TGTGCCAGCAGCTTAGGGGACTCGTACTCTGGGGCCAACGTCCTGACTTTC. The rearrangement links TRBV7-6 to TRBJ2-6; tentative D call: TRBD2 (6 bases). In germline, CDR1 is SGHVS, CDR2 FNYEAQ. Deletions cut 1 base from V and 0 bases from J, with 10 bases between. CDR3 length: 17 amino acids.

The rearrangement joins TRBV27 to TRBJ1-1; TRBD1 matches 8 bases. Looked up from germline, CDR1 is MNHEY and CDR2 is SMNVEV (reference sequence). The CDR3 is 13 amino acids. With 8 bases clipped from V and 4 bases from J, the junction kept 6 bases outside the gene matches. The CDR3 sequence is CASQGAGSTEAFF. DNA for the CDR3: TGTGCCAGCCAGGGGGCAGGTAGCACTGAAGCTTTCTTT.

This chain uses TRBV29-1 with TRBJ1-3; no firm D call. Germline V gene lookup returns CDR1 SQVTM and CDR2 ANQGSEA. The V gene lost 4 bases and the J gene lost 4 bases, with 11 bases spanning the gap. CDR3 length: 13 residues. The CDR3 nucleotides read TGCAGCGTTGCAGGCTCGGGGGGAAACACCATATATTTT. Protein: CSVAGSGGNTIYF.

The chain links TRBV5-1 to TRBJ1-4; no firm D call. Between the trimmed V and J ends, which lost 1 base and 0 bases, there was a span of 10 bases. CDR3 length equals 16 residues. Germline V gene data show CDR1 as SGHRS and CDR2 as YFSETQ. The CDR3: CASSLLGTSTNEKLFF. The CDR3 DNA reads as TGCGCCAGCAGCTTGTTGGGCACCTCAACTAATGAAAAACTGTTTTTT.

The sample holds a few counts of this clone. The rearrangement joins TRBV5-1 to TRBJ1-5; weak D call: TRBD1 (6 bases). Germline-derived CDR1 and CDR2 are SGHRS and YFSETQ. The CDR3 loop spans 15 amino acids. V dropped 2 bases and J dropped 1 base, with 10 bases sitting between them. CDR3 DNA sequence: TGCGCCAGCAGCTTTGGGGGCAGCAGCAATCAGCCCCAGCATTTT. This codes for CASSFGGSSNQPQHF.

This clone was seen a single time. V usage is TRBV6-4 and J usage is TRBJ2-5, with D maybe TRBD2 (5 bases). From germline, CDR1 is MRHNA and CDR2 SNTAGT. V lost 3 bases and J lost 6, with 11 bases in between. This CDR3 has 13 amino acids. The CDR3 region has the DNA TGTGCCAGCAGTGAGGACCCCGGGAAGACCCAGTACTTC. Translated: CASSEDPGKTQYF.

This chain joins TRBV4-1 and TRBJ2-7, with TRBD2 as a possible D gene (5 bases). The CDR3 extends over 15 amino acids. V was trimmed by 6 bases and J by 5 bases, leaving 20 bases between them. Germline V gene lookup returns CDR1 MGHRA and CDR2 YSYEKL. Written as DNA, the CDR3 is TGCGCCAGCAGGGGCCCGAGACTAACCGCGGACGAGCAGTACTTC. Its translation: CASRGPRLTADEQYF.

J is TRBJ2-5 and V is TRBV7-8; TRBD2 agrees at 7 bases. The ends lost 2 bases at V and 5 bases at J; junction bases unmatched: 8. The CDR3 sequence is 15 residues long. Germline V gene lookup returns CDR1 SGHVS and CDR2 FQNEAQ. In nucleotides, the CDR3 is TGTGCCAGCAGCTTATGGGGCGGGAGTGGTGAGACCCAGTACTTC. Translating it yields CASSLWGGSGETQYF. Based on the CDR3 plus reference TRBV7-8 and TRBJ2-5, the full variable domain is GAGVSQSPRYKVAKRGQDVALRCDPISGHVSLFWYQQALGQGPEFLTYFQNEAQLDKSGLPSDRFFAERPEGSVSTLKIQRTQQEDSAVYLCASSLWGGSGETQYFGPGTRLLVL.

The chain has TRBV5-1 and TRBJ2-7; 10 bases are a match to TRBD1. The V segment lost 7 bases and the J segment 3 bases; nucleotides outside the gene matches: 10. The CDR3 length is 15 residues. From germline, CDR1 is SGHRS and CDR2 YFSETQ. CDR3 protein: CASGARDRGVYEQYF. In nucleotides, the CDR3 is TGCGCCAGCGGGGCCCGGGACAGGGGAGTCTACGAGCAGTACTTC.